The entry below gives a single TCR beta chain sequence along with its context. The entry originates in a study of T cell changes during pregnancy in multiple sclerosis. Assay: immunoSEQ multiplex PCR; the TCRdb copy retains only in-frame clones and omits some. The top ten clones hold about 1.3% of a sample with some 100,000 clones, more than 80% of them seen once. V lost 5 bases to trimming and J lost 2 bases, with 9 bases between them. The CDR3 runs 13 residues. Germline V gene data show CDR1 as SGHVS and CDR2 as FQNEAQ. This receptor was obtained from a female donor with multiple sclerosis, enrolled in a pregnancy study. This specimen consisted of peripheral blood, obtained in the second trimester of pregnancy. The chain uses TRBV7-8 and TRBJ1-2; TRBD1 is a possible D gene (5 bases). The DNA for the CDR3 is TGTGCCAGCAGCCCTGCAGGGAACTATGGCTACACCTTC. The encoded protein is CASSPAGNYGYTF.